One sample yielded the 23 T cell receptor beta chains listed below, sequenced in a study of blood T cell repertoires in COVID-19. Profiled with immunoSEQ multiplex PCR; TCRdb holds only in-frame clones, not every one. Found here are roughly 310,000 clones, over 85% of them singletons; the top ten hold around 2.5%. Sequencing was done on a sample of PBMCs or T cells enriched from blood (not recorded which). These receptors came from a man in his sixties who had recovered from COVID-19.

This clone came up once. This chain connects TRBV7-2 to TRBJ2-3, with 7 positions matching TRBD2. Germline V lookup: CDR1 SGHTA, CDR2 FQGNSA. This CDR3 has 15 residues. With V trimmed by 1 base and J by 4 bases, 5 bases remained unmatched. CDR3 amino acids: CASSLVWRGSDTQYF. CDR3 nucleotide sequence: TGTGCCAGCAGCTTAGTGTGGCGGGGGTCAGATACGCAGTATTTT.

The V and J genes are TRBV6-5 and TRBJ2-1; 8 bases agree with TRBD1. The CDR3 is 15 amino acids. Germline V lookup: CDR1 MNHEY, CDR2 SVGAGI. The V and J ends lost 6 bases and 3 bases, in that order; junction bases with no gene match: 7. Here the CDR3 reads CASSTDRADYNEQFF. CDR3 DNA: TGTGCCAGCAGCACGGACAGGGCCGACTACAATGAGCAGTTCTTC.

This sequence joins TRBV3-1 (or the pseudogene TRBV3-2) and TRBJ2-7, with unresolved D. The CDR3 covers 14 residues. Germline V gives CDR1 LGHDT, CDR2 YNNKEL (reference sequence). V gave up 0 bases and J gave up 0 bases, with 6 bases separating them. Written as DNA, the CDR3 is TGTGCCAGCAGCCAAGAACACGACTCCTACGAGCAGTACTTC. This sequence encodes CASSQEHDSYEQYF.

In nucleotides, the CDR3 is TGTGCCAGCAGCAACAGGGAGTATGGCTACACCTTC. Protein: CASSNREYGYTF. This chain joins TRBV5-5 and TRBJ1-2; D perhaps matches TRBD1 (6 bases). This CDR3 is 12 amino acids long. Between the trimmed V and J ends, which lost 4 bases and 5 bases, there was a span of 9 bases. In germline, CDR1 is SGHKS, CDR2 YYEKEE (reference sequence).

This CDR3 is CASSEGGATTNQPQHF. The CDR3 DNA follows: TGTGCCAGCAGCGAGGGAGGGGCGACCACGAATCAGCCCCAGCATTTT. The rearrangement joins TRBV9 to TRBJ1-5; D might be TRBD1 (5 bases). Germline loops: CDR1 SGDLS, CDR2 YYNGEE. V lost 3 bases, J lost 4 bases, and 17 bases lay in between. This CDR3 region has 16 residues.

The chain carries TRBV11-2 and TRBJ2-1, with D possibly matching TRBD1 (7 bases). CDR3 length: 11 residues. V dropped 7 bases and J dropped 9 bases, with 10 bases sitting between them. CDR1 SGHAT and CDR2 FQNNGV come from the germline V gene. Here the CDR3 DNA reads TGTGCCAGCACCCAGGGGGGTGAGCAGTTCTTC. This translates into CASTQGGEQFF.

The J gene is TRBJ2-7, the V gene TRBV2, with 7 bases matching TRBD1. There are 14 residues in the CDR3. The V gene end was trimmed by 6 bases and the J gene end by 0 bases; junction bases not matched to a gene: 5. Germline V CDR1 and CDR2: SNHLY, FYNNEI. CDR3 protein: CASRGGLPSYEQYF. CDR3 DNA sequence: TGTGCCAGCAGAGGGGGCCTCCCCTCCTACGAGCAGTACTTC.

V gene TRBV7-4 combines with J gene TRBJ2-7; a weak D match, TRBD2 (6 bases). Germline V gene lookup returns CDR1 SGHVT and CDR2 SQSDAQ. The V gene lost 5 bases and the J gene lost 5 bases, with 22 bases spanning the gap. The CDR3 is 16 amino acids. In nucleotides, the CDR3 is TGTGCCAGCAGCGAACCGGGACTCACCTTCTGTCACGAGCAGTACTTC. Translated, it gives CASSEPGLTFCHEQYF.

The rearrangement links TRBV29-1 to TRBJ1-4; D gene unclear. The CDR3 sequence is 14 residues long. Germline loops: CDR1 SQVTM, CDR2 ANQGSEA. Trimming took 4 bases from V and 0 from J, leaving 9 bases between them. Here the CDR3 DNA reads TGCAGCGTTGGGTACTCCTCAACTAATGAAAAACTGTTTTTT. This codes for CSVGYSSTNEKLFF.

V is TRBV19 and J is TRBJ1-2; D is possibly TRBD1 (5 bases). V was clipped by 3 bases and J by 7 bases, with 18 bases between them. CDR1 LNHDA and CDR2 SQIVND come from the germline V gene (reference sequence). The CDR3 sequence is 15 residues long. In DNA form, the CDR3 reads TGTGCCAGTAGTATTTATGATTCTCGGGGGTTTGGCTACACCTTC. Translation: CASSIYDSRGFGYTF.

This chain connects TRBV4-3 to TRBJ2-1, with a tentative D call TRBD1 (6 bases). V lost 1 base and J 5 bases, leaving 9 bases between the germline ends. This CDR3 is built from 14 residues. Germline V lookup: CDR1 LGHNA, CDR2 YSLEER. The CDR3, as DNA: TGCGCCAGCAGCCAAGGGAGGACAGACAATGAGCAGTTCTTC. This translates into CASSQGRTDNEQFF.

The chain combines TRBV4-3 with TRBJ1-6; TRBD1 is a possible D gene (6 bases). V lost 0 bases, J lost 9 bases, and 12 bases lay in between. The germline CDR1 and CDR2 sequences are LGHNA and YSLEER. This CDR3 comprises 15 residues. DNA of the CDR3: TGCGCCAGCAGCCAAGATTCAGGGGTTGGTTCACCCCTCCACTTT. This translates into CASSQDSGVGSPLHF.

The CDR3, as DNA: TGTGCCAGCAGTCCCGGCGGGAGGTCCCAAACCCCGCAGTTCTTC. This encodes CASSPGGRSQTPQFF. The rearrangement uses TRBV25-1 and TRBJ2-1; 8 nucleotides line up with TRBD2. Germline CDR1 MGHDK, CDR2 SYGVNS. This CDR3 has 15 amino acids. With V trimmed by 5 bases and J by 12 bases, 15 bases remained unmatched.

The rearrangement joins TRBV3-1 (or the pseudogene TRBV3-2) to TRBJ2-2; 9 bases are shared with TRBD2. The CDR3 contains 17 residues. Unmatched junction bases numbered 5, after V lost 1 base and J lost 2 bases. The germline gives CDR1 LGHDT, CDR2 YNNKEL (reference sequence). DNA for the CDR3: TGTGCCAGCAGCCAAGTGGGTAGCGGGGGTAACACCGGGGAGCTGTTTTTT. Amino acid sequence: CASSQVGSGGNTGELFF.

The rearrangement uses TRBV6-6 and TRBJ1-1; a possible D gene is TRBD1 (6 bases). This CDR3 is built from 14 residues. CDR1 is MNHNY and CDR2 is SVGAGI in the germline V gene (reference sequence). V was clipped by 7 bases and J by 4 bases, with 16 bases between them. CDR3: CASTKEGGRTEAFF. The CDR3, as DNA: TGTGCCAGCACCAAAGAGGGGGGGCGCACTGAAGCTTTCTTT.

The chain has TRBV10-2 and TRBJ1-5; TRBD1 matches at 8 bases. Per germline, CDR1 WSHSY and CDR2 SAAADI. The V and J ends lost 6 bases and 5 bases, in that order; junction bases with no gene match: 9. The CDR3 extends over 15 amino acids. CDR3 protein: CASRIGQGQYQPQHF. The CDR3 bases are TGCGCCAGCAGAATTGGACAGGGCCAATATCAGCCCCAGCATTTT.

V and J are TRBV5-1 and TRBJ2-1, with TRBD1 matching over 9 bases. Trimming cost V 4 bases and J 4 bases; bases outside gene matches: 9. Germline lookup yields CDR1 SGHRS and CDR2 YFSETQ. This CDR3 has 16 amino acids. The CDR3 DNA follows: TGCGCCAGCAGCCCAAAGGACAGGGGAACATACAATGAGCAGTTCTTC. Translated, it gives CASSPKDRGTYNEQFF.

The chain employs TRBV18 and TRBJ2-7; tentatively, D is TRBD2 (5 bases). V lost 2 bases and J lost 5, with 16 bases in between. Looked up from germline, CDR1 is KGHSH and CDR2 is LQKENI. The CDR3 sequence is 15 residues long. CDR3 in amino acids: CASSPGAPTRDEQYF. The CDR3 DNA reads TGTGCCAGCTCACCAGGCGCCCCTACTAGGGACGAGCAGTACTTC.

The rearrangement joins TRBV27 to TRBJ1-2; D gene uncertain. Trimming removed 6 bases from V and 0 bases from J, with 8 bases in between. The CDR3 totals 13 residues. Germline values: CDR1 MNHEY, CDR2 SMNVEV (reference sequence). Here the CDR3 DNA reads TGTGCCAGCAGGGTTGGAGCTAACTATGGCTACACCTTC. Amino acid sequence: CASRVGANYGYTF.

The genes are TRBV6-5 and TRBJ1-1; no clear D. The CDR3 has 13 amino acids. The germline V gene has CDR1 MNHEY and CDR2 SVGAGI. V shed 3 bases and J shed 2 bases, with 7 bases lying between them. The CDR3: CASSYVSNTEAFF. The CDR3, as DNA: TGTGCCAGCAGTTATGTCTCCAACACTGAAGCTTTCTTT.

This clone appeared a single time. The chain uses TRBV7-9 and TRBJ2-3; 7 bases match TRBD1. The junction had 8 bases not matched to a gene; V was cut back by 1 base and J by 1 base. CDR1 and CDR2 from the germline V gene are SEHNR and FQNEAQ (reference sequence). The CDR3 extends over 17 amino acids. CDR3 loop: CASSLGVRGQGTDTQYF. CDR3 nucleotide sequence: TGTGCCAGCAGCTTAGGGGTGAGGGGGCAGGGCACAGATACGCAGTATTTT.

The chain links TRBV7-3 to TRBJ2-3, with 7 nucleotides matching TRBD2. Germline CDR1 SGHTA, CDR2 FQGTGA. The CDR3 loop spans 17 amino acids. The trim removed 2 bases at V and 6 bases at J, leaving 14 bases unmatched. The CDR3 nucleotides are TGTGCCAGCAGCTTAGGATTTTGGCGGGAGAGCTTGGATACGCAGTATTTT. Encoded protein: CASSLGFWRESLDTQYF.

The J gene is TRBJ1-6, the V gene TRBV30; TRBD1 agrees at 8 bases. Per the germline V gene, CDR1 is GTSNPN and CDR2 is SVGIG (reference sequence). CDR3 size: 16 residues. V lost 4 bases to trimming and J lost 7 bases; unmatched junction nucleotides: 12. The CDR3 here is CAWKMSGQGANSPLHF. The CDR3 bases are TGTGCCTGGAAGATGTCGGGGCAGGGGGCGAATTCACCCCTCCACTTT.